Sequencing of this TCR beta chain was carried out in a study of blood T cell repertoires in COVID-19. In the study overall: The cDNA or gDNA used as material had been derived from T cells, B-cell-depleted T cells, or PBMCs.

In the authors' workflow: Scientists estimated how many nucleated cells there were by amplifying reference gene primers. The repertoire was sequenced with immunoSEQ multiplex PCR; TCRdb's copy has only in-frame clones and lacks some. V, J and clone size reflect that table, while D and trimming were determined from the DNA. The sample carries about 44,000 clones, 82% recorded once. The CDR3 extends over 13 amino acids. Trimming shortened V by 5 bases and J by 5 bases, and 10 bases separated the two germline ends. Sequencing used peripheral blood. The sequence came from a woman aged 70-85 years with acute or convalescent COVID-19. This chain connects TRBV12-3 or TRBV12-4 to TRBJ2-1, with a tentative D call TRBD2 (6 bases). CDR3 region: CASSAGTHNEQFF. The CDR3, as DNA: TGTGCCAGCAGTGCCGGGACTCACAATGAGCAGTTCTTC.